This is a list of T cell receptor beta chains from one sample in a study of cytomegalovirus exposure and HLA in healthy donors. TCRdb keeps only in-frame clones here, not all; method: immunoSEQ multiplex PCR. The table shows about 160,000 clones, with approximately 70% occurring only once. The sample was PBMCs. All receptors derive from a man aged 40-49 years in good health and CMV-seropositive. Both conserved end residues are part of each CDR3. A D gene is named only where the DNA matches it firmly. Not every row has a clone size; where given, it reads once, few, many or a size class.

D gene	clone size	V gene	J gene	CDR3 DNA	CDR3 protein
TRBD2	.	TRBV11-2	TRBJ2-1	TGTGCCAGCAGCTTCCCCGCTAGCGGGGGTTACAATGAGCAGTTCTTC	CASSFPASGGYNEQFF
.	.	TRBV11-2	TRBJ2-7	TGTGCCAGCAGCTTACCGACAGGCGACGAGCAGTACTTC	CASSLPTGDEQYF
.	.	TRBV4-2	TRBJ1-2	TGTGCCAGCAGCCCGCCGAAACAGGGCAACTATGGCTACACCTTC	CASSPPKQGNYGYTF
TRBD2	.	TRBV6-5	TRBJ2-1	TGTGCCAGCAGTTACCGGGCTAGCGGGGGGAGGGAGCAGTTCTTC	CASSYRASGGREQFF
.	.	TRBV15	TRBJ1-5	TGTGCCACCAGCATCTTTCCCAGGGGCGCCAGCAATCAGCCCCAGCATTTT	CATSIFPRGASNQPQHF
.	few	TRBV7-2	TRBJ2-1	TGTGCCAGCAGCTTAGGTCAGGGCTACAATGAGCAGTTCTTC	CASSLGQGYNEQFF
TRBD1	.	TRBV6-5	TRBJ1-1	TGTGCCAGCAGTTACGTGACAGGGGTATTGACTGAAGCTTTCTTT	CASSYVTGVLTEAFF
TRBD1	.	TRBV19	TRBJ1-1	TGTGCCAGTAGTACGACAGGGAGGACTGAAGCTTTCTTT	CASSTTGRTEAFF
TRBD1	.	TRBV12-5	TRBJ2-7	TGTGCTAGTGGTTTGGTGAGGGACAGGGGAAAAAGAGGGCAGTACTTC	CASGLVRDRGKRGQYF
.	.	TRBV27	TRBJ1-2	TGTGCCAGCAGTCCCGGACAGAACTATGGCTACACCTTC	CASSPGQNYGYTF
TRBD1	.	TRBV2	TRBJ2-7	TGTGCCAGCAGTGGGGGGCCCGGACAGGGGATTGACGAGCAGTACTTC	CASSGGPGQGIDEQYF
TRBD1	few	TRBV2	TRBJ2-3	TGTGCCAGCCCTCAGACAGGGGGCCCAGATACGCAGTATTTT	CASPQTGGPDTQYF
TRBD1	.	TRBV7-3	TRBJ2-3	TGTGCCAGCAGCCAGTCAGGGGGCCTAAGCACAGATACGCAGTATTTT	CASSQSGGLSTDTQYF
.	.	TRBV19	TRBJ1-4	TGTGCCAGTAGTCCCTCTCACAGGGTGTTTGAAAAACTGTTTTTT	CASSPSHRVFEKLFF
.	once	TRBV27	TRBJ2-5	TGTGCCAGCAGTACGGATGTCGGGGAGACCCAGTACTTC	CASSTDVGETQYF
.	.	TRBV13	TRBJ2-5	TGTGCCAGCAGCTTAAAGGGCGGGGGCGCGGAGACCCAGTACTTC	CASSLKGGGAETQYF
.	.	TRBV6-5	TRBJ1-4	TGTGCCAGCAGTTCCGGTCTCAGGGGTGGTAATGAAAAACTGTTTTTT	CASSSGLRGGNEKLFF
.	.	TRBV11-3	TRBJ2-7	TGTGCCAGCAGCTTAAGGGGATCCTACGAGCAGTACTTC	CASSLRGSYEQYF
TRBD1	few	TRBV7-9	TRBJ2-7	TGTTCCAGCAGCCCCGGGACAGGCTACGAGCAGTACTTC	CSSSPGTGYEQYF
TRBD1	.	TRBV9	TRBJ2-7	TGTGCCAGCAGCGCCGGGACAGGGAGCGAGCAGTACTTC	CASSAGTGSEQYF
.	.	TRBV6-6	TRBJ2-5	TGTGCCAGCAGTCCAGGACTTGGACGGCAAGAGACCCAGTACTTC	CASSPGLGRQETQYF
TRBD1	.	TRBV5-6	TRBJ1-2	TGTGCCAGCAGCTTGTTGGACAGGGAGTACTATGGCTACACCTTC	CASSLLDREYYGYTF
.	few	TRBV27	TRBJ1-5	TGTGCCAGCAGTGCACGACAGTGGGGTCAGCCCCAGCATTTT	CASSARQWGQPQHF
.	.	TRBV7-8	TRBJ1-2	TGTGCCAGCAGCTCAGATGCCTATGGCTACACCTTC	CASSSDAYGYTF
.	once	TRBV7-8	TRBJ2-7	TGTGCCAGCAGCTTAGTGCGGGGCGCGGAGCAGTACTTC	CASSLVRGAEQYF
.	.	TRBV7-2	TRBJ1-5	TGTGCCAGCAGCTTAAATGGAGTCCGTAATCAGCCCCAGCATTTT	CASSLNGVRNQPQHF
TRBD2	.	TRBV28	TRBJ2-1	TGTGCCAGCAGTTCGCTGACTAGCGGGGGACTAAAAGACAATGAGCAGTTCTTC	CASSSLTSGGLKDNEQFF
.	once	TRBV7-8	TRBJ2-1	TGTGCCAGCAAACAGGGCCGTAATGAGCAGTTCTTC	CASKQGRNEQFF
TRBD2	.	TRBV4-2	TRBJ2-7	TGTGCCAGCAGCCACCTCGGACAGCGGGGGCGTGAGCAGTACTTC	CASSHLGQRGREQYF
TRBD1	.	TRBV11-2	TRBJ2-7	TGTGCCAGCAGCCCCACAGGGGGCGGATACGAGCAGTACTTC	CASSPTGGGYEQYF
.	.	TRBV5-1	TRBJ2-1	TGCGCCAGCAGCTACAGTTACAATGAGCAGTTCTTC	CASSYSYNEQFF
TRBD1	.	TRBV7-8	TRBJ2-2	TGTGCCAGCAGCTTATTAGGGGGACAGGGTCTACCCTCCGGGGAGCTGTTTTTT	CASSLLGGQGLPSGELFF
TRBD1	few	TRBV7-8	TRBJ1-2	TGTGCCAGCAGCTTAGTTGTTGGACAGGATGGCTACACCTTC	CASSLVVGQDGYTF
.	.	TRBV18	TRBJ1-5	TGTGCCAGCTCACCACGGGGCGGAGGGAATCAGCCCCAGCATTTT	CASSPRGGGNQPQHF
TRBD1	.	TRBV9	TRBJ2-1	TGTGCCAGCAGCGTAGCTACGCAGGGGGCGCGGGATGAGCAGTTCTTC	CASSVATQGARDEQFF
.	.	TRBV2	TRBJ1-5	TGTGCCAGCAGACCTATGGGACAATACAATCAGCCCCAGCATTTT	CASRPMGQYNQPQHF
TRBD2	.	TRBV7-2	TRBJ2-3	TGTGCCAGCAGCTTATCACCCAGAGGGGCGGGGGGGCCGAGGGATACGCAGTATTTT	CASSLSPRGAGGPRDTQYF
TRBD1	.	TRBV9	TRBJ2-1	TGTGCCAGCAGCGCTAGGGGGACAGGGAATTCCAATGAGCAGTTCTTC	CASSARGTGNSNEQFF
.	.	TRBV6-1	TRBJ1-6	TGTGCCAGCAGCTCCAATTCACCCCTCCACTTT	CASSSNSPLHF
.	.	TRBV7-6	TRBJ2-3	TGTGCCAGCAGCTCCGGGGGTGGAACAGATACGCAGTATTTT	CASSSGGGTDTQYF
TRBD1	.	TRBV7-2	TRBJ1-1	TGTGCCAGCAGCCTATCGACAGGGAGAGGGACTGAAGCTTTCTTT	CASSLSTGRGTEAFF
.	once	TRBV29-1	TRBJ1-5	TGCAGCGTTGGAGATACAGGGAACAATCAGCCCCAGCATTTT	CSVGDTGNNQPQHF
.	.	TRBV7-9	TRBJ1-3	TGTGCCAGCAGCTTTTTCATCCAGGCCGCTGGAAACACCATATATTTT	CASSFFIQAAGNTIYF
TRBD1	.	TRBV19	TRBJ2-7	TGTGCCAGTAGTATGGACAGGGGTCCCTACGAGCAGTACTTC	CASSMDRGPYEQYF
TRBD1	.	TRBV5-1	TRBJ2-7	TGCGCCAGCAGCTTGGTACAGGGGGCCTACGAGCAGTACTTC	CASSLVQGAYEQYF
.	.	TRBV15	TRBJ1-5	TGTGCCACCAGCAGAGATAAAAGGGGCTTTGGTAGCAATCAGCCCCAGCATTTT	CATSRDKRGFGSNQPQHF
.	.	TRBV9	TRBJ1-1	TGTGCCAGCAGCGTATCCGGGGGGTTAGGGAACACTGAAGCTTTCTTT	CASSVSGGLGNTEAFF
TRBD1	.	TRBV6-5	TRBJ1-4	TGTGCCAGCAGTTACTCCGGGACAGGGTTTGAAAAACTGTTTTTT	CASSYSGTGFEKLFF
.	.	TRBV2	TRBJ1-6	TGTGCCAGCAAACCAAAGGACAGCTCCTATAATTCACCCCTCCACTTT	CASKPKDSSYNSPLHF
.	.	TRBV6-1	TRBJ2-7	TGTGCCAGCAGTGAAATTTCCGGGTCCTACGAGCAGTACTTC	CASSEISGSYEQYF
.	.	TRBV5-4	TRBJ1-2	TGTGCCAGCAGCTTGGGGGAGGGTTGGTACGGCTACACCTTC	CASSLGEGWYGYTF
.	.	TRBV30	TRBJ2-2	TGTGCCTGGAATCGCCAGGGGTCCACCGGGGAGCTGTTTTTT	CAWNRQGSTGELFF
.	.	TRBV7-6	TRBJ2-5	TGTGCCAGCAGCCCCGGGTCTTCCGAGACCCAGTACTTC	CASSPGSSETQYF
.	.	TRBV5-4	TRBJ2-5	TGTGCCAGCAGCTTGAGGGCGGGGCGGGTGGAGACCCAGTACTTC	CASSLRAGRVETQYF
TRBD1	.	TRBV6-5	TRBJ2-7	TGTGCCAGCAGTCTCGGTGGGACAGGGCTCTACGAGCAGTACTTC	CASSLGGTGLYEQYF